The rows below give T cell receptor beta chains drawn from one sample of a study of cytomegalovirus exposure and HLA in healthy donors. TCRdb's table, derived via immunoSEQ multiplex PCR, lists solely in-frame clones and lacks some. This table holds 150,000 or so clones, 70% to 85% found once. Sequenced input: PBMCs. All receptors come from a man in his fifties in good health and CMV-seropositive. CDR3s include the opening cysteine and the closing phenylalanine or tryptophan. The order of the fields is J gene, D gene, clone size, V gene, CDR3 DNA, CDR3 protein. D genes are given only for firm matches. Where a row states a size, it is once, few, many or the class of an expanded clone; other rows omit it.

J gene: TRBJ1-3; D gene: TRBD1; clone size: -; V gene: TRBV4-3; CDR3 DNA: TGCGCCAGCAGCCAAGAACTCAGGGGGAACGCCCCCTCTGGAAACACCATATATTTT; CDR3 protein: CASSQELRGNAPSGNTIYF
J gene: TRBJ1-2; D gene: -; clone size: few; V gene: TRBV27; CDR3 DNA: TGTGCCAGCAGTTTATCGCCACGAACATATGGCTACACCTTC; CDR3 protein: CASSLSPRTYGYTF
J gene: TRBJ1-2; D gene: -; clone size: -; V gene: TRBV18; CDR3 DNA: TGTGCCAGCTCACCCGGGACACGCACTAACTATGGCTACACCTTC; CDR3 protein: CASSPGTRTNYGYTF
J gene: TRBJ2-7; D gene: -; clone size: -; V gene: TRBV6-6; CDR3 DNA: TGTGCCAGCAGTTACCAAAACTACGAGCAGTACTTC; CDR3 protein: CASSYQNYEQYF
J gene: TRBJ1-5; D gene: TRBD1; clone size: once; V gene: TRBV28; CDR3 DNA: TGTGCCAGCAGTTTCCAAACAGGGGTGGGCAATCAGCCCCAGCATTTT; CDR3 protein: CASSFQTGVGNQPQHF
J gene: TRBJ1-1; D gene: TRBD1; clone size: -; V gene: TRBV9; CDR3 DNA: TGTGCCAGCAGCGCAGGGGGCGAGGGTCGCACTGAAGCTTTCTTT; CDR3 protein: CASSAGGEGRTEAFF
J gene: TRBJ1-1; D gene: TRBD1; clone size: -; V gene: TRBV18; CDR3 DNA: TGTGCCAGCCACCCCCAAAGGACAGGGCAGAACACTGAAGCTTTCTTT; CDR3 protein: CASHPQRTGQNTEAFF
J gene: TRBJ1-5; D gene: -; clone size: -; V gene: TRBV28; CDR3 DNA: TGTGCCAGCAAAGGACCCCCGGGAAATCAGCCCCAGCATTTT; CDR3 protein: CASKGPPGNQPQHF
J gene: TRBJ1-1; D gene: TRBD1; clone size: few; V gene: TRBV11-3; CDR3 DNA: TGTGCCAGCAGTTACGGACAGGGCACTGAAGCTTTCTTT; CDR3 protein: CASSYGQGTEAFF
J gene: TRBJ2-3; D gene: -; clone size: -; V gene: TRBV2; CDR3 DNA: TGTGCCAGCAGTGTGGCAGGGGTGGTAGATACGCAGTATTTT; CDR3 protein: CASSVAGVVDTQYF
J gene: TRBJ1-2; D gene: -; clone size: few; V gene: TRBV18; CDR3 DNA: TGTGCCAGCTCACCACTGATCGAGACAGGTGGCTATGGCTACACCTTC; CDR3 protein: CASSPLIETGGYGYTF
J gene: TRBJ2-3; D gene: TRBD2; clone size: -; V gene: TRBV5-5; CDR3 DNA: TGTGCCAGCAGCTTGGGTAGTAGCGGGGAAGATACGCAGTATTTT; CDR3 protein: CASSLGSSGEDTQYF
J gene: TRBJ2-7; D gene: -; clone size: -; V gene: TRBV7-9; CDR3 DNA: TGTGCCAGCAGCTTAGGCCCGGGGTACGAGCAGTACTTC; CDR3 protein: CASSLGPGYEQYF
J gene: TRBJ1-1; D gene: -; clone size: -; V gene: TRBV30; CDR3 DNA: TGTGCCTGGGCCCGGGGGGGAATGAACACTGAAGCTTTCTTT; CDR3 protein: CAWARGGMNTEAFF
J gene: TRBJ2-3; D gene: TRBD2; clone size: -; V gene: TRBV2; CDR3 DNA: TGTGCCAGCAGGGAGGGGACTACCACAGATACGCAGTATTTT; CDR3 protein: CASREGTTTDTQYF
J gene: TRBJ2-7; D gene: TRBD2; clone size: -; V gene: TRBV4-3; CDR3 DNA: TGCGCCAGCAGCCAAGATGGGGGGGAGGGGGAGCAGTACTTC; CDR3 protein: CASSQDGGEGEQYF
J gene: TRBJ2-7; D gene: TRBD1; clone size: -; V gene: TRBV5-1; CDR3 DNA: TGCGCCAGCAGACCGGGACAGGGGGTCAACGAGCAGTACTTC; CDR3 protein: CASRPGQGVNEQYF
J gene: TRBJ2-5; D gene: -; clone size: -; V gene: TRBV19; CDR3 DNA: TGTGCCAGTAGGAAGAGGGTACAAGAGACCCAGTACTTC; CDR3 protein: CASRKRVQETQYF
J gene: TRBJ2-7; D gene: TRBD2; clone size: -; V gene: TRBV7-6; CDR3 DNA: TGTGCCGGCAGTCGACGAGCACCGGGACTATCGGTCCCGTACTTC; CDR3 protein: CAGSRRAPGLSVPYF